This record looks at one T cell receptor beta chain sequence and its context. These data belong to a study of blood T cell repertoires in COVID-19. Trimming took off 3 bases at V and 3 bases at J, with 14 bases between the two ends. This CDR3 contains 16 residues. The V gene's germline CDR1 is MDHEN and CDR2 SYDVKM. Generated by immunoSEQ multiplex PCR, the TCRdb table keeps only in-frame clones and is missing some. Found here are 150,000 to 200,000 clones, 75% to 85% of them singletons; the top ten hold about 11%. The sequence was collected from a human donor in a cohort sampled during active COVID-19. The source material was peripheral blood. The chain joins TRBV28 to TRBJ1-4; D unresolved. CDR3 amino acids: CASSFEGAVPNEKLFF. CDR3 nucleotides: TGTGCCAGCAGTTTTGAGGGAGCCGTTCCTAATGAAAAACTGTTTTTT.